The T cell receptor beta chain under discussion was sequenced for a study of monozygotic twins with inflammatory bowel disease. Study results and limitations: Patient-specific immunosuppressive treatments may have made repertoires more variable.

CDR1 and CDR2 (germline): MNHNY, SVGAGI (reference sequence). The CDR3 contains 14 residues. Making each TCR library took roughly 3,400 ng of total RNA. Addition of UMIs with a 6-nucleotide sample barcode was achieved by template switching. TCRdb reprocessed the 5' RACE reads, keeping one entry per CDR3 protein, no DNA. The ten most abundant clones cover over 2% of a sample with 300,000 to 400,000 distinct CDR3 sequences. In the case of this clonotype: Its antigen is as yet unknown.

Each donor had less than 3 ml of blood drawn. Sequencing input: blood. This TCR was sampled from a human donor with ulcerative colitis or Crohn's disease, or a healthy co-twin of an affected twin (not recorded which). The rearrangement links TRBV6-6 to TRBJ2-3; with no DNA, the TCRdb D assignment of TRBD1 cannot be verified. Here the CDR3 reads CASSRNQGVDTQYF.